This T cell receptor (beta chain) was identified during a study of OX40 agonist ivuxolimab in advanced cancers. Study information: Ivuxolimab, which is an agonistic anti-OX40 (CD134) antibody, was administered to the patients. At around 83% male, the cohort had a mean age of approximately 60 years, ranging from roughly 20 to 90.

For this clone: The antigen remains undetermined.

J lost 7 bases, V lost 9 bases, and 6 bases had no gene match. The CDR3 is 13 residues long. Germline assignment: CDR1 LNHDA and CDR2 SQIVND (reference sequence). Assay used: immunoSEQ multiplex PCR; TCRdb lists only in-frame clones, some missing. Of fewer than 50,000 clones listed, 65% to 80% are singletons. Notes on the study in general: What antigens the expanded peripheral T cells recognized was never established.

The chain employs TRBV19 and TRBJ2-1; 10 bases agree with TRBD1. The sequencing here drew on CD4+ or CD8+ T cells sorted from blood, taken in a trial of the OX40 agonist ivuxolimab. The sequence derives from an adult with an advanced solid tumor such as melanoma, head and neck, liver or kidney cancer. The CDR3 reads CASWDRGRNEQFF. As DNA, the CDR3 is TGTGCCAGCTGGGACAGGGGAAGAAATGAGCAGTTCTTC. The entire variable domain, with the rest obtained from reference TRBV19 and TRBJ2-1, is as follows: DGGITQSPKYLFRKEGQNVTLSCEQNLNHDAMYWYRQDPGQGLRLIYYSQIVNDFQKGDIAEGYSVSREKKESFPLTVTSAQKNPTAFYLCASWDRGRNEQFFGPGTRLTVL.